This record covers a single T cell receptor (beta chain). This clonotype appeared many times. This clone's antigen is unknown. Per-nucleotide qualities are absent, and no much larger clonotype sits a single base away. The data were taken from a study of early T cells in non-severe SARS-CoV-2 infection (dated by TCRdb to the early 2020s). Context from the whole study: Bulk RNA from unsorted whole blood was used for TCR sequencing, so alpha and beta chains could not be paired. On the study overall, not on this receptor specifically: VDJdb matching was skewed toward anti-spike CD8 responses and likely underestimated virus-specific expansions, missing private and CD4 specificities.

Taken from cysteine to phenylalanine, the CDR3 has 14 residues. The kept DNA is CDR3 alone, 42 bases in frame from the first base. V loses 3 bases of germline sequence and J loses 1 base, and the interval between the two ends is 10 bases. From the germline V gene, CDR1 is SGDLS and CDR2 is YYNGEE. The library came from 5' RACE. The instrument given in TCRdb is NextSeq 500. In the TCR library protocol, unique molecular identifiers were attached to individual cDNA molecules to correct for PCR bias and sequencing error. TCR alpha and beta chains were both sequenced, and the abundances of alpha and beta sequences in each sample were closely correlated with each other. As for the authors' bioinformatics: Decombinator V4 was used to perform V gene, J gene and CDR3 annotation of TCR sequences. TCRs were defined as expanded if a significant change between any two time points was detected under a Poisson model with p below 0.0001. TCR abundances were normalised to the total number of TCRs sequenced per sample and were expressed as counts per million. TRAV1-2 paired with TRAJ12, TRAJ20 or TRAJ33 defined MAIT TCRs, while TRAV10 paired with TRAJ18 defined iNKT TCRs. VDJdb, accessed on 1 November 2021, was searched for TCRs annotated for CMV, EBV and SARS-CoV-2, and TCRs annotated for more than one antigen were excluded. TCRdb itself trimmed the public reads at Q25 with fastp, ran MiXCR and retained productive beta chains. Every distinct CDR3 protein forms one entry, paired with its most common genes and DNA. The V and J calls were determined by TCRdb, not by the authors. For this sample the table gives tens of thousands of distinct CDR3 sequences, of which approximately 12% were detected only once. The ten largest clones take up 2.9% of the sample.

The study was a case-control design nested within a healthcare worker cohort in London, UK, with weekly nasopharyngeal swab PCR tests and blood sampling. Between 23 and 31 March 2020, the week of the UK lockdown, healthcare workers were enrolled and then followed up weekly for as long as 16 weeks. The rearrangement combines TRBV9 with TRBJ2-5; the best D guess is TRBD2, with 5 bases matching. The sample comprised whole blood. The receptor was derived from an adult who was a healthcare worker with PCR-confirmed SARS-CoV-2 infection or an uninfected control (not recorded which). The encoded CDR3 is CASSAGLIQETQYF. The bases read TGTGCCAGCAGCGCTGGACTGATCCAAGAGACCCAGTACTTC.